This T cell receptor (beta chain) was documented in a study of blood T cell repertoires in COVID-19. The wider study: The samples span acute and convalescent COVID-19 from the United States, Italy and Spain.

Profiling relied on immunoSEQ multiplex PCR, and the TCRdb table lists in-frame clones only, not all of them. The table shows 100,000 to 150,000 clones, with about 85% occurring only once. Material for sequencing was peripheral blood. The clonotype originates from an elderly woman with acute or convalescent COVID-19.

The CDR3 is CASSIPGYTEAFF. CDR3 DNA sequence: TGTGCCAGTAGTATTCCGGGTTACACTGAAGCTTTCTTT. The chain links TRBV19 to TRBJ1-1; D ambiguous. Germline V gene data show CDR1 as LNHDA and CDR2 as SQIVND (reference sequence). The CDR3 consists of 13 residues. V lost 3 bases to trimming and J lost 3 bases, with 8 bases between them.